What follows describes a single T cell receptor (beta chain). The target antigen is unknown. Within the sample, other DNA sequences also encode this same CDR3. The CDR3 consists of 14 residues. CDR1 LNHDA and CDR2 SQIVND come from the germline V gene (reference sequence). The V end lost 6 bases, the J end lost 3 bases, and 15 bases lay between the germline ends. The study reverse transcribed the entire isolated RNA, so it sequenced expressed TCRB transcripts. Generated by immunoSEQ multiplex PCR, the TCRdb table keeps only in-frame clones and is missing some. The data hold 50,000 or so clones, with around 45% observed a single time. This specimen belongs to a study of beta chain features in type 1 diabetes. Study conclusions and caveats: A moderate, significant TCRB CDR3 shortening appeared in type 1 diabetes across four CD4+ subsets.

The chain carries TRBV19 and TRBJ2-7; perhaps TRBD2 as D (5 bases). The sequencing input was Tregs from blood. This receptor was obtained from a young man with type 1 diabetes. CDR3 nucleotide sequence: TGTGCCAGTAGCATGTTCTCGAGGGACTACGAGCAGTACTTC. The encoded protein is CASSMFSRDYEQYF. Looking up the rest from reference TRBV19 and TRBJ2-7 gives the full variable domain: DGGITQSPKYLFRKEGQNVTLSCEQNLNHDAMYWYRQDPGQGLRLIYYSQIVNDFQKGDIAEGYSVSREKKESFPLTVTSAQKNPTAFYLCASSMFSRDYEQYFGPGTRLTVT.